This T cell receptor (beta chain) appears in the sequencing data of a study of molecular identifiers for immune sequencing clone quantification. The study, taken as a whole, reports: In CMV-specific effectors, clones above 20 copies held over 98% of molecules; naive, under 1%.

Trimming cost V 2 bases and J 8 bases, with 13 bases left between them. The CDR3 totals 14 residues. A remark on this clonotype: Its target is not known.

Previously described methods with listed TCR primers produced the bulk TCR libraries. From the PCR reads, TCRdb called clonotypes with MiXCR, one entry per CDR3 protein. The sample lists about 330,000 distinct CDR3 sequences; roughly 23% were seen once. Libraries used about 20,000 to 1,100,000 sorted naive CD8 T cells and 10%, 30% or 50% RNA input. The source material was naive CD8+ T cells from blood, with Jurkat cell RNA spiked in. Subset indicated: FACS-sorted CD8+CD4-CCR7+CD45RA+ naive T cells. This sequence originates from a human donor in good health. Some libraries in this study had Jurkat cell RNA spiked in. V usage is TRBV12-3 or TRBV12-4 and J usage is TRBJ2-1, with D perhaps TRBD1 (6 bases). CDR3 nucleotides: TGTGCCAGCAGTTTACAGGGGTTGGTGGATGAGCAGTTCTTC. As protein: CASSLQGLVDEQFF.